This TCR beta chain was profiled in a study of cytomegalovirus exposure and HLA in healthy donors. Study results and caveats: In a later analysis, parvovirus B19, influenza, CMV and Epstein-Barr virus appeared linked to several top co-occurrence clusters.

PCR used 60 Vbeta primers and 13 Jbeta primers. This table comes from immunoSEQ multiplex PCR, and its TCRdb copy is limited to in-frame clones, with some not included. The table shows 120,000 or so clones, with about four fifths occurring only once. With regard to this clone: Its antigen is still unknown.

The sequenced material came from PBMCs. This clonotype was obtained from a woman aged 45-59 years in good health and CMV-seropositive.

The DNA of the CDR3 is TGTGCTAGTGGTTTGAATGGACAGGGGGCGCGGGACACTGAAGCTTTCTTT. Translation: CASGLNGQGARDTEAFF. The chain couples TRBV12-5 to TRBJ1-1; TRBD1 matches 11 bases. CDR3 length: 17 amino acids. V lost 2 bases and J lost 3; bases outside the gene matches: 8. Germline assignment: CDR1 LGHNT and CDR2 FRNRAP. The full variable domain, completed using reference TRBV12-5 and TRBJ1-1, is DARVTQTPRHKVTEMGQEVTMRCQPILGHNTVFWYRQTMMQGLELLAYFRNRAPLDDSGMPKDRFSAEMPDATLATLKIQPSEPRDSAVYFCASGLNGQGARDTEAFFGQGTRLTVV.